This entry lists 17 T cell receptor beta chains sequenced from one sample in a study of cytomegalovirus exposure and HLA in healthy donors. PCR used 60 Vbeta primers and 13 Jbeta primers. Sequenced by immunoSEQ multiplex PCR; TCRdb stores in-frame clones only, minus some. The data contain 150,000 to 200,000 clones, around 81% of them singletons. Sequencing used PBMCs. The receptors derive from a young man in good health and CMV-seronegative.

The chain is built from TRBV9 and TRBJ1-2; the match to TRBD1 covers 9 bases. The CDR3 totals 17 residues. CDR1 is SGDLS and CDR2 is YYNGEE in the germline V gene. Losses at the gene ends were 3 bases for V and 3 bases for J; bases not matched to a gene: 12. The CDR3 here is CASSASWVDRGDYGYTF. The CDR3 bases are TGTGCCAGCAGCGCCTCCTGGGTTGACAGGGGGGACTATGGCTACACCTTC.

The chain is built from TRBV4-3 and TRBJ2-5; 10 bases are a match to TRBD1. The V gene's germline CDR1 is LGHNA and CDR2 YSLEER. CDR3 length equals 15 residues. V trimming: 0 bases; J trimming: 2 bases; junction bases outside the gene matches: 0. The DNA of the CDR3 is TGCGCCAGCAGCCAAGAGGGACAGGGGCAAGAGACCCAGTACTTC. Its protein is CASSQEGQGQETQYF.

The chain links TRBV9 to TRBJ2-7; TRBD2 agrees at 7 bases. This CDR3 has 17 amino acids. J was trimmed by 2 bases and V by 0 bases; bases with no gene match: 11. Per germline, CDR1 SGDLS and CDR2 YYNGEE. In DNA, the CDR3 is TGTGCCAGCAGCGTAGTGGCTAGCGGTTTTCCCCCCTACGAGCAGTACTTC. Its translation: CASSVVASGFPPYEQYF.

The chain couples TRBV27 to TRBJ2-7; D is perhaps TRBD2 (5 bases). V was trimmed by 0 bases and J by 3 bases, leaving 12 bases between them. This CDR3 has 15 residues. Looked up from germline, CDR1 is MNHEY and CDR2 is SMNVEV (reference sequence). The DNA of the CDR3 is TGTGCCAGCAGTTTATCGAGGGTGAGCGGCTACGAGCAGTACTTC. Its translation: CASSLSRVSGYEQYF.

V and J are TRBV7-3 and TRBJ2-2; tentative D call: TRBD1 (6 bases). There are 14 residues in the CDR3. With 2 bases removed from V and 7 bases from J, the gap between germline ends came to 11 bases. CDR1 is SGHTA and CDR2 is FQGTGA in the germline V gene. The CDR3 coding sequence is TGTGCCAGCAGCTTAGGGCAGGGGCACGGGGAGCTGTTTTTT. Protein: CASSLGQGHGELFF.

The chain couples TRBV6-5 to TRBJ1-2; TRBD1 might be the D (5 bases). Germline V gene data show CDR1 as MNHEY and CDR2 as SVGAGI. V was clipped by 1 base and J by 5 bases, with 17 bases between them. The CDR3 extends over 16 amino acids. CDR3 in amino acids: CASSYYPHEKGYGYTF. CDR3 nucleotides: TGTGCCAGCAGTTACTACCCCCACGAAAAGGGGTATGGCTACACCTTC.

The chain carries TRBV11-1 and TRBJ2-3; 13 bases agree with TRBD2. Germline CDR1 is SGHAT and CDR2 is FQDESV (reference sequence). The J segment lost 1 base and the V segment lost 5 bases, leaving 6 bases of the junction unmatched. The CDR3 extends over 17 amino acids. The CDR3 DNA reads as TGTGCCAGCAGCACCCGGACTAGCGGGAGCGGCACAGATACGCAGTATTTT. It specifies CASSTRTSGSGTDTQYF.

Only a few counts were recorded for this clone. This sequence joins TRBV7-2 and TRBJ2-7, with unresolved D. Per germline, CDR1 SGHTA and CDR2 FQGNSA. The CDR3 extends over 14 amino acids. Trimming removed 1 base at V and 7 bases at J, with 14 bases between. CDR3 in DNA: TGTGCCAGCAGCTTAGGTTCACGGTTTACGGAGCAGTACTTC. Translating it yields CASSLGSRFTEQYF. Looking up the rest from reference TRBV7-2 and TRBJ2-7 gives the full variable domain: GAGVSQSPSNKVTEKGKDVELRCDPISGHTALYWYRQSLGQGLEFLIYFQGNSAPDKSGLPSDRFSAERTGGSVSTLTIQRTQQEDSAVYLCASSLGSRFTEQYFGPGTRLTVT.

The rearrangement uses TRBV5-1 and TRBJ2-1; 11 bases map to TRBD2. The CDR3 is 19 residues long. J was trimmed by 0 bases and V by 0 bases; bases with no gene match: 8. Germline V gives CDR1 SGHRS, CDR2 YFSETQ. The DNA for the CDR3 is TGCGCCAGCAGCTTGGAACCTAGCGGGGGGCTGAGCTCCTACAATGAGCAGTTCTTC. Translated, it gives CASSLEPSGGLSSYNEQFF.

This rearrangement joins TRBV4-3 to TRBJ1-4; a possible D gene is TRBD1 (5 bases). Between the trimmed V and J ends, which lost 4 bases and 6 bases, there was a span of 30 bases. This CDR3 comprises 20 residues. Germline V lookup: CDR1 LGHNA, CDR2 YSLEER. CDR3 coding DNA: TGCGCCAGCAGCCCATCAAGGAATCCCAATACACAGGCTAGGGATGAAAAACTGTTTTTT. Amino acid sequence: CASSPSRNPNTQARDEKLFF.

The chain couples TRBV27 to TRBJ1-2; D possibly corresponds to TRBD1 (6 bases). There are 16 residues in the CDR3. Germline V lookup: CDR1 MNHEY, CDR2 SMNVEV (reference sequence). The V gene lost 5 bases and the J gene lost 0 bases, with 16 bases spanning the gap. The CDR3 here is CASSRGGKPSNYGYTF. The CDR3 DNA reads TGTGCCAGCAGTAGGGGGGGGAAACCTTCTAACTATGGCTACACCTTC.

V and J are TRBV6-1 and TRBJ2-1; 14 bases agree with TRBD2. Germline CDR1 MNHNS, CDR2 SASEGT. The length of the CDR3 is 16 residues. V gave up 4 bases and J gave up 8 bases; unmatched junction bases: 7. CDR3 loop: CASSAGLAGAGYEQFF. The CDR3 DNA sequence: TGTGCCAGCAGTGCGGGACTAGCGGGAGCAGGTTATGAGCAGTTCTTC.

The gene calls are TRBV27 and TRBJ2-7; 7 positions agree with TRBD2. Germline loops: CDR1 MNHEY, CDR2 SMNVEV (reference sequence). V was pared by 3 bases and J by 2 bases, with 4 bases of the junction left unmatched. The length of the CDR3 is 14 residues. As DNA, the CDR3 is TGTGCCAGCAGTTTTTGGGGGGGGGCCTACGAGCAGTACTTC. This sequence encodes CASSFWGGAYEQYF.

The CDR3: CASSAPSSYNEQFF. As DNA, the CDR3 is TGTGCCAGCAGTGCCCCCTCCTCCTACAATGAGCAGTTCTTC. This chain connects TRBV2 to TRBJ2-1; no reliable D call. This CDR3 has 14 residues. CDR1 and CDR2 from the germline V gene are SNHLY and FYNNEI. The germline V and J ends were trimmed by 4 bases and 0 bases, with 7 bases remaining between them.

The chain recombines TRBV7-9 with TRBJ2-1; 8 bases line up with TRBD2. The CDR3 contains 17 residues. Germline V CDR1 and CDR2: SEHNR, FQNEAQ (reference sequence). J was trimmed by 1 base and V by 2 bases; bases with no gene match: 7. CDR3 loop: CASSLTRGTRSYNEQFF. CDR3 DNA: TGTGCCAGCAGCTTAACTCGGGGGACTAGATCCTACAATGAGCAGTTCTTC.

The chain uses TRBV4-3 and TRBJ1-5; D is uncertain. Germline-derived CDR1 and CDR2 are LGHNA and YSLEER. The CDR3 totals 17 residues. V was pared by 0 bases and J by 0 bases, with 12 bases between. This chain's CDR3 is CASSQDTKLNSNQPQHF. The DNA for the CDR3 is TGCGCCAGCAGCCAAGACACCAAACTCAATAGCAATCAGCCCCAGCATTTT.

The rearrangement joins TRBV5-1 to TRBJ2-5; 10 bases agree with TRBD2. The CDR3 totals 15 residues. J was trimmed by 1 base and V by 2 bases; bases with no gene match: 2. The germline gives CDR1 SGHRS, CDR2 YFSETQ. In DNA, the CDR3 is TGCGCCAGCAGCTTCGGGACTAGCGTCCAAGAGACCCAGTACTTC. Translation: CASSFGTSVQETQYF.